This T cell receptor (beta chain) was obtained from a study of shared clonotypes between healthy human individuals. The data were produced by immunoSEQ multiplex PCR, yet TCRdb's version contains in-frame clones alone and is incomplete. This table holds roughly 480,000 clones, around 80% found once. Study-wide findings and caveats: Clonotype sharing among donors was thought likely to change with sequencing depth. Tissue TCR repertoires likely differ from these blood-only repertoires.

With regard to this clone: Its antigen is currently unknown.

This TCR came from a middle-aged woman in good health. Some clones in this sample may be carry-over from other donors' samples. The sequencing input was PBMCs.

CDR3 nucleotides: TGTGCCAGCGCCGGGGACACCTCTCGACAGCCCCAGCATTTT. Translating gives CASAGDTSRQPQHF. This rearrangement joins TRBV19 to TRBJ1-5, with D tentatively TRBD1 (6 bases). The CDR3 contains 14 residues. Germline V lookup: CDR1 LNHDA, CDR2 SQIVND (reference sequence). V shed 9 bases and J shed 7 bases, with 19 bases lying between them.